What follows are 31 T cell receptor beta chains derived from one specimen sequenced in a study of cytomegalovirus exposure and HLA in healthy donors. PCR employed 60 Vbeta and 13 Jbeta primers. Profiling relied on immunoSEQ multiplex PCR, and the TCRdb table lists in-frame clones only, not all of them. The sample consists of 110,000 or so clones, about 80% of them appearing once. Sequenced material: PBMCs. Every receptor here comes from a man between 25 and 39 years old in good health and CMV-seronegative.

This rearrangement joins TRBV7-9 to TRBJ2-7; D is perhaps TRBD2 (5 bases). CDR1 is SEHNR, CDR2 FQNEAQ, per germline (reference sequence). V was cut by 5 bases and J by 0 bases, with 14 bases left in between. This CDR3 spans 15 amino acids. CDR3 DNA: TGTGCCAGCAGCCCGGGGATGGTGGACTCCTACGAGCAGTACTTC. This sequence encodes CASSPGMVDSYEQYF.

The CDR3 loop is CASSLAGGGNQPQHF. CDR3 in DNA: TGCGCCAGCAGCTTGGCCGGGGGGGGAAATCAGCCCCAGCATTTT. The rearrangement joins TRBV5-1 to TRBJ1-5, with a weak D call TRBD1 (5 bases). The CDR3 length is 15 residues. V was cut by 0 bases and J by 4 bases, with 11 bases left in between. CDR1 is SGHRS and CDR2 is YFSETQ in the germline V gene.

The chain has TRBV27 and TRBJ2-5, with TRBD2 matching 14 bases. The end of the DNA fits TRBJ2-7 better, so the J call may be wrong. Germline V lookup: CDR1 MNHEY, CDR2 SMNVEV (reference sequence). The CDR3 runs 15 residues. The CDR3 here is CASSNGLAGGREQYF. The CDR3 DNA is TGTGCCAGCAGCAACGGACTAGCGGGAGGACGCGAGCAGTACTTC.

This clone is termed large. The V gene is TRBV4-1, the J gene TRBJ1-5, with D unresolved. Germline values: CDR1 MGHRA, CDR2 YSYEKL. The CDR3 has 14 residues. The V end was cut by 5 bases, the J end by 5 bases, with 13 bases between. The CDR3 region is CASSLRVNDQPQHF. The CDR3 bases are TGCGCCAGCAGCTTGAGGGTAAACGATCAGCCCCAGCATTTT.

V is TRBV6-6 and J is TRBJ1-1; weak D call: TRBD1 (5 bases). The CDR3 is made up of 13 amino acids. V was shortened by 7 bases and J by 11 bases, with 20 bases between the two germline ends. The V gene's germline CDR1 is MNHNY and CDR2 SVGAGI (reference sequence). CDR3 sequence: CASTAQGATKAFF. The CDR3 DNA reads TGTGCCAGCACCGCACAAGGGGCGACAAAGGCTTTCTTT.

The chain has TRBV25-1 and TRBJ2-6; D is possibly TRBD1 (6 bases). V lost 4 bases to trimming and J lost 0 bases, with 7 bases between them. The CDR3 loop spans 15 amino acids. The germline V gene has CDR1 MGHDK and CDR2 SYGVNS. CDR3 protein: CASSGGPSGANVLTF. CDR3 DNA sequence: TGTGCCAGCAGTGGGGGGCCCTCTGGGGCCAACGTCCTGACTTTC.

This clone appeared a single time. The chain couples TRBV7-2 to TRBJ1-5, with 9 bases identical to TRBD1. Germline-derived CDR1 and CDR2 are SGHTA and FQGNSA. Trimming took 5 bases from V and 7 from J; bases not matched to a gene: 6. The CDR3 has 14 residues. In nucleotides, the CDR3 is TGTGCCAGCAGCCAGGGACAGGGTAGACAGCCCCAGCATTTT. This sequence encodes CASSQGQGRQPQHF.

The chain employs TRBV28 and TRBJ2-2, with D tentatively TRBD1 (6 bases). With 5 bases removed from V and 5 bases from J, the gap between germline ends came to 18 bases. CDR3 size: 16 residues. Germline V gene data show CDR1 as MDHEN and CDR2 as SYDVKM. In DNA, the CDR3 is TGTGCCAGCAGTGATCCTGACAGGCCACCTACCGGGGAGCTGTTTTTT. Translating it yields CASSDPDRPPTGELFF. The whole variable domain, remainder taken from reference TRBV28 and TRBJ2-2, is DVKVTQSSRYLVKRTGEKVFLECVQDMDHENMFWYRQDPGLGLRLIYFSYDVKMKEKGDIPEGYSVSREKKERFSLILESASTNQTSMYLCASSDPDRPPTGELFFGEGSRLTVL.

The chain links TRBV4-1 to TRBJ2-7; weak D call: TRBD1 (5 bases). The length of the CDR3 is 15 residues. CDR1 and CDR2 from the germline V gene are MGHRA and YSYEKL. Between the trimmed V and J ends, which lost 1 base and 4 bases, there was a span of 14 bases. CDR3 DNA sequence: TGCGCCAGCAGCCAAGGATCAGGGTTTTCGTACGAGCAGTACTTC. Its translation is CASSQGSGFSYEQYF.

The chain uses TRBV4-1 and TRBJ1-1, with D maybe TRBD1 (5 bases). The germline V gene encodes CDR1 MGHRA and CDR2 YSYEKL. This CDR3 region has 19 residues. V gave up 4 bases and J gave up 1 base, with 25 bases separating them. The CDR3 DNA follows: TGCGCCAGCAGCCCACTGTTTATGGGGCGTAGGAGGGGGAACACTGAAGCTTTCTTT. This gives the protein CASSPLFMGRRRGNTEAFF.

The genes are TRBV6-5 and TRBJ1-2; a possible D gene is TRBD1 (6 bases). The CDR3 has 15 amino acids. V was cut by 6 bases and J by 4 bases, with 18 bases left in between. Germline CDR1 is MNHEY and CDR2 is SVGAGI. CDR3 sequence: CASSPNLGQLYGYTF. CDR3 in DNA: TGTGCCAGCAGCCCCAACTTAGGACAGCTCTATGGCTACACCTTC.

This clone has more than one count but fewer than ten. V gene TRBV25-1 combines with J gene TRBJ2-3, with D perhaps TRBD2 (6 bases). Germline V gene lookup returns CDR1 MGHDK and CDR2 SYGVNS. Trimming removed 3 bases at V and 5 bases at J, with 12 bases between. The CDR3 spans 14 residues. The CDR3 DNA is TGTGCCAGCAGTGAGGCAGGGAGGAAAGATACGCAGTATTTT. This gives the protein CASSEAGRKDTQYF. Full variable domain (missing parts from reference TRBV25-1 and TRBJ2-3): EADIYQTPRYLVIGTGKKITLECSQTMGHDKMYWYQQDPGMELHLIHYSYGVNSTEKGDLSSESTVSRIRTEHFPLTLESARPSHTSQYLCASSEAGRKDTQYFGPGTRLTVL.

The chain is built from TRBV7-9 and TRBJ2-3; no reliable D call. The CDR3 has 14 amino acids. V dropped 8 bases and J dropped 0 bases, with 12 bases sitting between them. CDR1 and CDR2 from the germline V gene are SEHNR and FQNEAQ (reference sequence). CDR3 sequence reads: CASPPDTSTDTQYF. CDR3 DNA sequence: TGTGCCAGCCCCCCCGACACTAGCACAGATACGCAGTATTTT.

The CDR3 DNA is TGTGCCAGCAGCTTAGGTATAGGTCAGGGCGCCACTGAAGCTTTCTTT. Translated: CASSLGIGQGATEAFF. This rearrangement joins TRBV7-2 to TRBJ1-1; possibly TRBD1 for D (5 bases). This CDR3 contains 16 residues. With 1 base removed from V and 4 bases from J, the gap between germline ends came to 16 bases. The germline V gene encodes CDR1 SGHTA and CDR2 FQGNSA.

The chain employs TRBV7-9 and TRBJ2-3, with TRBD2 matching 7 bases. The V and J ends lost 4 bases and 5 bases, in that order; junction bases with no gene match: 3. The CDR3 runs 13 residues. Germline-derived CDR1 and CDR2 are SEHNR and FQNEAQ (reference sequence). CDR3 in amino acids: CASSSSGGDTQYF. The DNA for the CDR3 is TGTGCCAGCAGCTCTAGCGGAGGAGATACGCAGTATTTT.

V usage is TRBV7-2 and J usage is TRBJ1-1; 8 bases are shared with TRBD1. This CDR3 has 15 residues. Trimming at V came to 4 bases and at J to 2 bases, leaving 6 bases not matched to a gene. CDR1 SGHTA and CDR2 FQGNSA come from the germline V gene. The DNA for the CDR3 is TGTGCCAGCAGCTCATGGACAGGGCGAAACACTGAAGCTTTCTTT. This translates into CASSSWTGRNTEAFF.

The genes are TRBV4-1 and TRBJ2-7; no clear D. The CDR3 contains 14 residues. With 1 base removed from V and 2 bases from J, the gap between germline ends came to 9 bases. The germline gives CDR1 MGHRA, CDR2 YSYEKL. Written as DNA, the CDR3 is TGCGCCAGCAGCCAAGGGATAGCAGCCTACGAGCAGTACTTC. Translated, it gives CASSQGIAAYEQYF.

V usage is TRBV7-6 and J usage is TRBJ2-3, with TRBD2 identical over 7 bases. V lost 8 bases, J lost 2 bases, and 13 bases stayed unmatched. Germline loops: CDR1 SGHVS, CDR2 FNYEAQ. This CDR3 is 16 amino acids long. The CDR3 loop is CASGVRDLAATDTQYF. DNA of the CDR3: TGTGCCAGCGGCGTACGGGACCTAGCGGCCACAGATACGCAGTATTTT.

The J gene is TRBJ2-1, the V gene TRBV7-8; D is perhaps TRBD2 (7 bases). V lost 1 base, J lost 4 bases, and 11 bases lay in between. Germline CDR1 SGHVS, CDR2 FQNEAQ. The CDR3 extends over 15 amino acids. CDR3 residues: CASSLEGGGYNEQFF. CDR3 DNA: TGTGCCAGCAGCTTAGAGGGGGGAGGGTACAATGAGCAGTTCTTC.

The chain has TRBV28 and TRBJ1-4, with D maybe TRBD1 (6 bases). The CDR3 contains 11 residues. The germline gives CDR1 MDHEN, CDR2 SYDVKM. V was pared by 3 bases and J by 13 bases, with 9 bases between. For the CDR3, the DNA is TGTGCCAGCAGTTTTCCGACAGGACTGTTTTTT. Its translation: CASSFPTGLFF. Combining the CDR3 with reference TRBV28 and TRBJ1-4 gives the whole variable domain DVKVTQSSRYLVKRTGEKVFLECVQDMDHENMFWYRQDPGLGLRLIYFSYDVKMKEKGDIPEGYSVSREKKERFSLILESASTNQTSMYLCASSFPTGLFFGSGTQLSVL.

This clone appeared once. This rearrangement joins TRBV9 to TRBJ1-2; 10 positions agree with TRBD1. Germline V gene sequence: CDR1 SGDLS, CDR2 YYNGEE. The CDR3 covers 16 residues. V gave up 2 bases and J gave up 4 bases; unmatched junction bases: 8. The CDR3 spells CASSVWAGTGAYGYTF. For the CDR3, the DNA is TGTGCCAGCAGCGTCTGGGCCGGGACAGGGGCCTATGGCTACACCTTC.

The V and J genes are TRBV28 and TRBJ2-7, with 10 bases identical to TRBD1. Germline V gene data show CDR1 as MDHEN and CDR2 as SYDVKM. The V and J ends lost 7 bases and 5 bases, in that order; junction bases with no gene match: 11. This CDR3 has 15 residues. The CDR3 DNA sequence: TGTGCCAGCACAACTCCCGGGACAGGGGTCCACGAGCAGTACTTC. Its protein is CASTTPGTGVHEQYF. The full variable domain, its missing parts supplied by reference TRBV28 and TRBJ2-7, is DVKVTQSSRYLVKRTGEKVFLECVQDMDHENMFWYRQDPGLGLRLIYFSYDVKMKEKGDIPEGYSVSREKKERFSLILESASTNQTSMYLCASTTPGTGVHEQYFGPGTRLTVT.

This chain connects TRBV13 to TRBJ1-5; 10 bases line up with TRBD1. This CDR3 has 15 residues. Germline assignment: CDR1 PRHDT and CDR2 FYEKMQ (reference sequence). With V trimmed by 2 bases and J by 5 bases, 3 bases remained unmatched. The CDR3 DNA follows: TGTGCCAGCAGCTTATGGACAGGGGGAGATCAGCCCCAGCATTTT. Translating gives CASSLWTGGDQPQHF. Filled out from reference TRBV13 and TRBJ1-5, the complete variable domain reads AAGVIQSPRHLIKEKRETATLKCYPIPRHDTVYWYQQGPGQDPQFLISFYEKMQSDKGSIPDRFSAQQFSDYHSELNMSSLELGDSALYFCASSLWTGGDQPQHFGDGTRLSIL.

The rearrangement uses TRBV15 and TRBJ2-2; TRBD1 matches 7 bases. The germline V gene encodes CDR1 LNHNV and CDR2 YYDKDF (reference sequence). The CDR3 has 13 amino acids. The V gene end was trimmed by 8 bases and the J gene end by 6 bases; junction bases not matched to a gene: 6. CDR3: CATGRQGPGELFF. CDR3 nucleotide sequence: TGTGCCACCGGTAGACAGGGTCCCGGGGAGCTGTTTTTT.

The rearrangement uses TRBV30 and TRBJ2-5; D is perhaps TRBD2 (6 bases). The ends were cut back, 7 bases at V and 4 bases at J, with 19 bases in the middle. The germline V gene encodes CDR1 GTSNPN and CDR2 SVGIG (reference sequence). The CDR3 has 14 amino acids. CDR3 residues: CASSFGGAGETQYF. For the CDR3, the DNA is TGTGCCTCGTCTTTCGGAGGGGCCGGAGAGACCCAGTACTTC. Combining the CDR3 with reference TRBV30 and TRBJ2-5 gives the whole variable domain SQTIHQWPATLVQPVGSPLSLECTVEGTSNPNLYWYRQAAGRGLQLLFYSVGIGQISSEVPQNLSASRPQDRQFILSSKKLLLSDSGFYLCASSFGGAGETQYFGPGTRLLVL.

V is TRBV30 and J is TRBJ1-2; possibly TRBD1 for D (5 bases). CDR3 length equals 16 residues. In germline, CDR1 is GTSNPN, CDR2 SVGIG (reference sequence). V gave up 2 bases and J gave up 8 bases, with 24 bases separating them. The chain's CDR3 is CAWSPWGGTPIGGYTF. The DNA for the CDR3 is TGTGCCTGGAGTCCTTGGGGGGGGACCCCAATCGGCGGCTACACCTTC.

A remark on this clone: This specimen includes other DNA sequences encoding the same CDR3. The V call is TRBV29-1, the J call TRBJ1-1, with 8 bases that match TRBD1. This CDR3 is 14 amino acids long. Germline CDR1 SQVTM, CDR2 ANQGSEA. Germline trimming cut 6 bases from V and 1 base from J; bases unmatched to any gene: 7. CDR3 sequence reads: CSVPGQGTNTEAFF. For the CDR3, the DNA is TGCAGCGTGCCTGGACAGGGAACGAACACTGAAGCTTTCTTT.

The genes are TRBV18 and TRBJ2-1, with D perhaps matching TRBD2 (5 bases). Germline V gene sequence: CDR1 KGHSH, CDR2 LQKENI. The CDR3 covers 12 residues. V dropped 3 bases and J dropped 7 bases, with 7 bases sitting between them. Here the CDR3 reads CASSPGLNEQFF. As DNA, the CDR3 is TGTGCCAGCTCACCCGGACTGAATGAGCAGTTCTTC.

CDR3 region: CSVDSSGSFNEQFF. CDR3 sequence (DNA): TGCAGCGTTGACAGTAGCGGGAGTTTTAATGAGCAGTTCTTC. The V gene is TRBV29-1, the J gene TRBJ2-1; the match to TRBD2 covers 9 bases. The CDR3 is made up of 14 amino acids. Germline trimming cut 3 bases from V and 7 bases from J; bases unmatched to any gene: 7. Per germline, CDR1 SQVTM and CDR2 ANQGSEA.

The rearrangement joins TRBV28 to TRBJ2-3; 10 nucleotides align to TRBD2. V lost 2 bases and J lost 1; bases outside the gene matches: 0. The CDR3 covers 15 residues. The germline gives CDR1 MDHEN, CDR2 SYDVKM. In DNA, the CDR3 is TGTGCCAGCAGTTTAAGCGGGGGGGGCACAGATACGCAGTATTTT. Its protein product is CASSLSGGGTDTQYF.

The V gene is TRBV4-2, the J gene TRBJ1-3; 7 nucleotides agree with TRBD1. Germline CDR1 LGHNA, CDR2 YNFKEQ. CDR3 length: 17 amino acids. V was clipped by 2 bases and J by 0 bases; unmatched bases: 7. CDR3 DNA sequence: TGTGCCAGCAGCCAACACGGCCAGGGGGTCTCTGGAAACACCATATATTTT. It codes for CASSQHGQGVSGNTIYF.